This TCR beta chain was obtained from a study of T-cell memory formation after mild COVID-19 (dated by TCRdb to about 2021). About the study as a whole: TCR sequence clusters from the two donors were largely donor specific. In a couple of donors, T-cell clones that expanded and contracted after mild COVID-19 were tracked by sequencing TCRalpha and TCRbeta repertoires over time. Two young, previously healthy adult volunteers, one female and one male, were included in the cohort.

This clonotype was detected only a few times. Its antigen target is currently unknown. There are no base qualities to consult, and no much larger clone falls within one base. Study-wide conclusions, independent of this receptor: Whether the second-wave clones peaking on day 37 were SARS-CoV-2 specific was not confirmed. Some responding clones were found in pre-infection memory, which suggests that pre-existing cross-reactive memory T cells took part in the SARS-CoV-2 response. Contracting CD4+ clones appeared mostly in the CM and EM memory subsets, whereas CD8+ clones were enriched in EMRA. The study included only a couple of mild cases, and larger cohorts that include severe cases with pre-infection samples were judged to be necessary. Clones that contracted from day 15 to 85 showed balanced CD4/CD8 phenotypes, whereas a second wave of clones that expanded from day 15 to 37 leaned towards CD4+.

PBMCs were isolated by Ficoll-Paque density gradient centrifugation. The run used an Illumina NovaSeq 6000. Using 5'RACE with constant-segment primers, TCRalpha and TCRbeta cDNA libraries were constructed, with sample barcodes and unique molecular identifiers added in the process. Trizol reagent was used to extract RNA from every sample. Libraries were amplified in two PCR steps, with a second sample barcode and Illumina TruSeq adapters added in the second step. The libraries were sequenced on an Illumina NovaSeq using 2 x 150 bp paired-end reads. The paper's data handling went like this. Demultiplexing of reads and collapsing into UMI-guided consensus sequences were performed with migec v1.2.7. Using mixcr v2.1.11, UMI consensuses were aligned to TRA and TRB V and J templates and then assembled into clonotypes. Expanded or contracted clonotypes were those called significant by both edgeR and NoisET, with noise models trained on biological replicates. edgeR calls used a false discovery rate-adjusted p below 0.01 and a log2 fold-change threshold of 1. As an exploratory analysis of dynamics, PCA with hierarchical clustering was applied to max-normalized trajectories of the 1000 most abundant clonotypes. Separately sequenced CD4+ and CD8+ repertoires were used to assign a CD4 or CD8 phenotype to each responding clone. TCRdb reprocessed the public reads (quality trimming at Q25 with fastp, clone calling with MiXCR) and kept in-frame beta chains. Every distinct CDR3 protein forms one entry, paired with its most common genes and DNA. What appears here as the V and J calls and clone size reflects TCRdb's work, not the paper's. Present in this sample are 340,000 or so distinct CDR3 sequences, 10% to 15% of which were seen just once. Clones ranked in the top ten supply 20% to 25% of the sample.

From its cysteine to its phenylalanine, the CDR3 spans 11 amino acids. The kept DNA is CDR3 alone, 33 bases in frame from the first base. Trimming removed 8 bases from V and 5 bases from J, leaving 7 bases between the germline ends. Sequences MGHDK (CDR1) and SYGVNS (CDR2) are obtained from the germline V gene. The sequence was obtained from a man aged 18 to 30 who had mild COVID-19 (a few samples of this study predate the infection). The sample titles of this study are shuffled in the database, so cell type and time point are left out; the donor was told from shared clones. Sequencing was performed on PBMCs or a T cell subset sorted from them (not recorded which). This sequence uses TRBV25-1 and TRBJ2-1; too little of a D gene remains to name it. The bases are TGTGCCAGCGGAAGGAACAATGAGCAGTTCTTC. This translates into CASGRNNEQFF.